What follows describes a single T cell receptor beta chain. The junction departs from the called germline gene at one end, perhaps through a read error. This record belongs to a study of control samples from healthy donors and cancer patients. Measured with immunoSEQ multiplex PCR; TCRdb has only the in-frame clones, and not every one. The sample carries roughly 120,000 clones, around nine tenths recorded once. The CDR3 is made up of 15 amino acids. Germline lookup yields CDR1 SGDLS and CDR2 YYNGEE. The source is a woman between 45 and 65 years old in good health. This chain connects TRBV9 to TRBJ1-1; D perhaps matches TRBD1 (6 bases). Sequences were obtained from blood. CDR3 residues: CPSSGIGGEGTEAFF. CDR3 DNA: TGTCCCAGCAGCGGAATAGGGGGGGAGGGCACTGAAGCTTTCTTT.